The clone carrying this TCR beta chain came up once. Its antigen is unknown. In the source study's methods: From ImmunoSEQ came sequences covering only the junction and carrying no quality scores, so filtering differed. TCRdb keeps only in-frame clones here, not all; method: immunoSEQ multiplex PCR. D and trimming come from the DNA, and the V and J calls and clone size come from that table. The sample lists around 1.4 million clones; around 98.5% were seen once. V lost 5 bases, J lost 3 bases, and 17 bases stayed unmatched. This CDR3 region has 18 residues. Per the germline V gene, CDR1 is SGHVS and CDR2 is FQNEAQ. Donors had no recently reported acute infections or vaccinations and were HIV-negative. The data belong to a study of shared clonotypes between healthy human individuals. Study-wide background: Donor ages ranged 18 to 49 years: a couple of women, three men. Study-wide results and caveats: Despite large depth, sorted-subset datasets appeared incompletely sequenced.

The chain employs TRBV7-8 and TRBJ2-5; 8 bases are a match to TRBD1. The receptor comes from a man under 40 in good health. The sequencing input was naive CD4+ T cells sorted from blood. Subset reported: CD45RA+ positively selected. The chain's CDR3 is CASSNRDRRRSVKETQYF. The CDR3 DNA sequence: TGTGCCAGCAGCAACCGGGACAGGAGGCGATCGGTTAAAGAGACCCAGTACTTC.